This TCR beta chain was identified during a study of T cells in Graves' hyperthyroidism and ophthalmopathy (dated by TCRdb to the late 2010s). Regarding the study in general: Peripheral blood was sampled at the time of initial diagnosis, prior to any treatment. A discovery cohort of approximately 100 patients, about 43 with Graves' ophthalmopathy and 55 to 60 with stable Graves' hyperthyroidism, was used to find distinguishing TCR V-J signatures. Whether ophthalmopathy could be predicted prospectively was tested in an independent validation cohort made up of roughly 19 hyperthyroidism patients plus 17 patients who later progressed to ophthalmopathy. The roughly 100 discovery patients were divided at random into training and test sets in a 7:3 ratio. In over five Graves' hyperthyroidism patients, the study also compared T-cell repertoires from thyroid tissue with T-cell repertoires from blood. After blood sampling, hyperthyroidism patients were treated with methimazole at a starting dose of 30 mg daily, and ophthalmopathy patients were treated with high-dose intravenous methylprednisolone. The paper describes TCR Vbeta CDR3 sequencing of 120 to 150 peripheral blood samples, made up of 43 ophthalmopathy patients, more than 70 hyperthyroidism patients and 17 progressor patients.

The hyperthyroidism patients were between 18 and 65 years old and newly diagnosed, with a disease duration of less than 2 months. Patients with uncontrolled infections, other autoimmune diseases, pregnancy or lactation were excluded. Diagnoses were based on clinical symptoms, serum thyroxine and TRAb, thyroid ultrasound and orbital computed tomography. Blood from progressor patients was collected at the time of first diagnosis with hyperthyroidism, before any ophthalmopathy symptoms had appeared. PBMCs were separated from roughly 9.6 ml of fresh peripheral blood using Ficoll-Paque density gradient centrifugation. Progressor patients were defined as those initially diagnosed with Graves' hyperthyroidism in whom ophthalmopathy developed during follow-up. Total RNA was extracted using Trizol reagent, and RNA quality was assessed on an Agilent 2100 Bioanalyzer. Broad study findings and their caveats: During validation, the model predicted progression to ophthalmopathy a median of about 6.3 months ahead of onset, with around 71% sensitivity and about 75% specificity. A model built on a 13 V-J signature distinguished ophthalmopathy from stable hyperthyroidism, reaching about 89% sensitivity and about 81% specificity in cross-validation and 80%/75% in testing. Sample size was not statistically predetermined, and blinding of investigators to group allocation was not performed. Blood samples also contained most of the expanded thyroid clonotypes (frequency above 0.001), which suggests that blood repertoires may reflect thyroid immune responses.

This clonotype appeared many times. The specificity of this receptor is unknown. Base qualities were left out, and no much larger clone turns up one base away. TCR beta CDR3 regions were amplified from RNA transcripts. The first round of RT-PCR for the TCR CDR3 was performed with the HTBI primer set and the Qiagen OneStep RT-PCR kit. Libraries were constructed in a second round of multiplex PCR, after which size selection and purification were performed. Paired-end sequencing of the libraries was performed with 100 bp reads on an Illumina HiSeq2000. For the original study's pipeline: SOAPnuke was used to process the raw data, with reads discarded if the reads contained adapters or uncalled bases, had a mean Phred below 15, or lacked an exact constant-primer or identifier match. High-quality paired reads were merged using COPE v1.2.5, and each unique nucleotide sequence was defined as a clonotype. MiTCR v1.1 was used to align the clonotypes against IMGT TRBV, TRBD and TRBJ reference segments. Analysis was restricted to V-J combinations with a frequency above 0.0001, which covered roughly 99% of repertoires. The TCS score was defined as F50 (clonal expansion) divided by E x V (chaos), with BLOSUM62-based TCRdist calculated between CDR3 peptides within each V-J. Welch's t-statistics and random forest reduced fewer than 600 V-J features to under 15, which were used in a naive Bayes classifier (R e1071). TCRdb took the public reads, trimmed them with fastp at Q25, ran MiXCR for clone calling and kept in-frame beta chains. Rows are unified per CDR3 protein, each entry keeping the most common DNA and genes. The V and J calls here are based on TCRdb, not the publication. A total of around 240,000 distinct CDR3 sequences appear in this sample, approximately 15% of them only once. The ten largest clones capture 10% to 15% of the sample.

The junction shows trimming of 0 bases on V and 5 bases on J, and the gene matches do not reach 10 bases of it. According to the germline V gene, CDR1 reads WSHSY and CDR2 reads SAAADI. Including cysteine and phenylalanine, the CDR3 has 17 amino acids. Only CDR3 DNA remains: 51 bases, in frame from the first base. The receptor comes from a woman between 40 and 55 years old with Graves' hyperthyroidism that later progressed to Graves' ophthalmopathy. The sample consisted of blood. This receptor chain uses TRBV10-2 and TRBJ2-1; TRBD1 fits 7 bases in the junction. The DNA is TGCGCCAGCAGTGAGTCGCGGTGGCAGGGGGTGAACAATGAGCAGTTCTTC. It codes for CASSESRWQGVNNEQFF.